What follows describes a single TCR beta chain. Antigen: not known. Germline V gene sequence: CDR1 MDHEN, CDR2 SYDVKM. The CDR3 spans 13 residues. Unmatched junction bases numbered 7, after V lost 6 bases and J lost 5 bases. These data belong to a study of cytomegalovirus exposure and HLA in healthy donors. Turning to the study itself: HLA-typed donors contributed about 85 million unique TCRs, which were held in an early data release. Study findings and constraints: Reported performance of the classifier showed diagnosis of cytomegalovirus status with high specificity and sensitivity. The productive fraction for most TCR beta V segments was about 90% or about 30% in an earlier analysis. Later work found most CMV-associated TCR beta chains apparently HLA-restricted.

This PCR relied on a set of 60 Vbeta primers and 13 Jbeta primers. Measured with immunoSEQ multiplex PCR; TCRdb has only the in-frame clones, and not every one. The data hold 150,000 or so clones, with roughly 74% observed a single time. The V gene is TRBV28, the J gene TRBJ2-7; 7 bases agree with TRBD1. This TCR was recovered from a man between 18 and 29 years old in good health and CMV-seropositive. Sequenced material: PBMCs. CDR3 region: CASRDGTVDEQYF. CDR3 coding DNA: TGTGCCAGCAGAGACGGGACAGTGGACGAGCAGTACTTC.